This T cell receptor (beta chain) was observed in a study of OX40 agonist ivuxolimab in advanced cancers. Study-wide results and limits: Expanded clones belonging to CD8+ T cells outnumbered, on average, those of CD4+. Normalized expansion of T-cell clones was also low for some nonresponders.

CDR1 is LNHDA and CDR2 is SQIVND in the germline V gene (reference sequence). Trimming left V 4 bases short and J 2 bases short, with 12 bases between. CDR3 length equals 15 residues. Some clones are missing from TCRdb's copy, which holds only in-frame ones; the method was immunoSEQ multiplex PCR. The sample holds more than 65,000 clones, 75% to 95% seen once. Details on this clone: Its antigen is undetermined.

Autoimmune disease history or systemic immunosuppression excluded patients. The study sampled blood at baseline, cycle 4 day 1, and cycle 7 day 1. The clonotype originates from an adult with an advanced solid tumor such as melanoma, head and neck, liver or kidney cancer. V and J are TRBV19 and TRBJ1-5; D unresolved. Source: CD4+ or CD8+ T cells sorted from blood, taken in a trial of the OX40 agonist ivuxolimab. The CDR3 reads CASSTSRIGNQPQHF. The CDR3 coding sequence is TGTGCCAGTAGTACGAGTAGGATTGGCAATCAGCCCCAGCATTTT.